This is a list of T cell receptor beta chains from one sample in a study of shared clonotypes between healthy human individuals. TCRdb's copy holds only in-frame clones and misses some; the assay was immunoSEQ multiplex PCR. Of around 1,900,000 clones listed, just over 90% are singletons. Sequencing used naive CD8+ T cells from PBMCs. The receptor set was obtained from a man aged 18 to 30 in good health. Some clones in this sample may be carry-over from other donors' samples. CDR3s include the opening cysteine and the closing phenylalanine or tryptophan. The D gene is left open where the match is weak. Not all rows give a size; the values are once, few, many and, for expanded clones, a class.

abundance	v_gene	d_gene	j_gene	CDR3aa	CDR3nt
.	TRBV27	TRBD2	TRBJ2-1	CASSLASGAYNEQFF	TGTGCCAGCAGTTTAGCTAGCGGGGCCTACAATGAGCAGTTCTTC
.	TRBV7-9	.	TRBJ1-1	CASSFASGGTEAFF	TGTGCCAGCAGCTTCGCGTCCGGGGGTACTGAAGCTTTCTTT
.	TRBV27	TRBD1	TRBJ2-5	CASSLIRDRGQETQYF	TGTGCCAGCAGTTTAATTAGAGACAGGGGGCAAGAGACCCAGTACTTC
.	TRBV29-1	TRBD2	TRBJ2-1	CSVAPTSGSYNEQFF	TGCAGCGTGGCCCCCACTAGCGGGAGCTACAATGAGCAGTTCTTC
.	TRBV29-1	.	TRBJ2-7	CSVEGGRSLGDEQYF	TGCAGCGTTGAAGGCGGGCGCTCGCTCGGCGACGAGCAGTACTTC
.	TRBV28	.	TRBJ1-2	CASSLRGVPNYGYTF	TGTGCCAGCAGTTTAAGGGGGGTCCCTAACTATGGCTACACCTTC
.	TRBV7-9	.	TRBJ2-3	CASSRPTDTQYF	TGTGCCAGCAGCCGCCCCACAGATACGCAGTATTTT
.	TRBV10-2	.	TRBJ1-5	CASSERGGENQPQHF	TGCGCCAGCAGTGAAAGAGGAGGGGAAAATCAGCCCCAGCATTTT
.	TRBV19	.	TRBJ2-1	CASPWLPPNYNEQFF	TGTGCCAGCCCCTGGCTGCCGCCGAACTACAATGAGCAGTTCTTC
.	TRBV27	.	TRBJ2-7	CASSLSYEQYF	TGTGCCAGCAGCCTTTCCTACGAGCAGTACTTC
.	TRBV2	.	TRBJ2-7	CASFDARYEQYF	TGTGCCAGCTTCGACGCGAGGTACGAGCAGTACTTC
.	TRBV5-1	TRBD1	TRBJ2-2	CASSLGTENTGELFF	TGCGCCAGCAGCTTAGGGACAGAGAACACCGGGGAGCTGTTTTTT
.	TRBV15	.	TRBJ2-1	CATSSIYNEQFF	TGTGCCACCAGTTCGATCTACAATGAGCAGTTCTTC
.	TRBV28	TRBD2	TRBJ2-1	CASSTTTSGSRHEQFF	TGTGCCAGCAGCACAACCACTAGCGGGAGTCGCCATGAGCAGTTCTTC
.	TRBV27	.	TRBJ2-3	CASSVGVTQYF	TGTGCCAGCAGTGTAGGCGTGACGCAGTATTTT
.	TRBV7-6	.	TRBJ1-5	CASSPGFNQPQHF	TGTGCCAGCAGCCCGGGGTTTAATCAGCCCCAGCATTTT
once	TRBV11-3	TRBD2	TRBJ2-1	CASSNSGPFLHEQFF	TGTGCCAGCAGTAATAGCGGGCCCTTTTTGCATGAGCAGTTCTTC
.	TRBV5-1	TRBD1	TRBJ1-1	CASSFTGGYTEAFF	TGCGCCAGCAGCTTTACAGGGGGCTACACTGAAGCTTTCTTT
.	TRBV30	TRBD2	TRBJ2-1	CAWSGLLAGGPISYNEQFF	TGTGCCTGGAGTGGCCTACTAGCGGGAGGTCCCATCTCCTACAATGAGCAGTTCTTC
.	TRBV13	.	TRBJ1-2	CASSSGYGYTF	TGTGCCAGCAGCTCTGGTTATGGCTACACCTTC
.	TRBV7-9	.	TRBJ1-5	CASSLGRGLNQPQHF	TGTGCCAGCAGCCTCGGCCGAGGACTCAATCAGCCCCAGCATTTT
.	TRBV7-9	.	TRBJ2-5	CASSENPRFQETQYF	TGTGCCAGCAGCGAAAACCCTCGGTTCCAAGAGACCCAGTACTTC